This T cell receptor (beta chain) stems from a study of blood T cell repertoires in COVID-19. Across the study: COVID-19 samples collected from the United States, Italy and Spain covered acute and convalescent phases. Sample material is recorded as cDNA or gDNA derived from T cells, B-cell-depleted T cells, or PBMCs.

Study processing details: Reference gene primer amplification gave estimated nucleated cell counts. Here immunoSEQ multiplex PCR was the method, and the copy in TCRdb shows in-frame clones only, minus some. D and trimming were read from the DNA, whereas the V and J calls and clone size are those reported in that table. The sample contains more than 150,000 clones, about 88% of which appear only once. Per the germline V gene, CDR1 is SGHVS and CDR2 is FQNEAQ. The V segment lost 1 base and the J segment 1 base; nucleotides outside the gene matches: 9. The CDR3 has 17 residues. The sample was peripheral blood. The sequence came from a man aged 35 to 55 with active or convalescent COVID-19. The chain carries TRBV7-8 and TRBJ2-7; 8 bases map to TRBD1. The CDR3 bases are TGTGCCAGCAGCTTAGTGTTTCGGAGGACAGGGTCCTACGAGCAGTACTTC. Encoded protein: CASSLVFRRTGSYEQYF.